The 30 T cell receptor beta chains in this list originate from one sample, sequenced in a study of CD8 T cells in Susac syndrome. An input of roughly 0.5 to 1 ug of RNA was subjected to reverse transcription using random hexamers. TCRdb re-derived calls from the immunoSEQ multiplex PCR reads in MiXCR, one entry per CDR3 protein. The top ten hold 0.098% of the sample, which has some 200,000 distinct CDR3 sequences, roughly 95% seen once. The sequenced sample consisted of CD4+ T cells from PBMCs. Source of these receptors: a human donor with Susac syndrome.

The chain is built from TRBV4-1 and TRBJ2-7, with 7 bases identical to TRBD1. The ends lost 5 bases at V and 3 bases at J; junction bases unmatched: 10. Looked up from germline, CDR1 is MGHRA and CDR2 is YSYEKL. This CDR3 comprises 15 residues. DNA for the CDR3: TGCGCCAGCAGCTATTCCGGGACAGAGGTCTACGAGCAGTACTTC. Amino acid sequence: CASSYSGTEVYEQYF.

The chain carries TRBV6-2 or TRBV6-3 and TRBJ1-5; possible D gene TRBD1, 5 bases. The length of the CDR3 is 17 residues. From germline, CDR1 is MNHEY and CDR2 SVGEGT. Trimming left V 5 bases short and J 1 base short, with 18 bases between. For the CDR3, the DNA is TGTGCCAGCAGTCAACCCCGGGGGGAAGGAAGCAATCAGCCCCAGCATTTT. This codes for CASSQPRGEGSNQPQHF.

The rearrangement uses TRBV25-1 and TRBJ1-4; 7 bases line up with TRBD1. V trimming: 3 bases; J trimming: 5 bases; junction bases outside the gene matches: 6. This CDR3 is 15 amino acids long. The germline V gene has CDR1 MGHDK and CDR2 SYGVNS. In DNA, the CDR3 is TGTGCCAGCAGTGATCGGACAGGCGCAAATGAAAAACTGTTTTTT. Translating it yields CASSDRTGANEKLFF.

V gene TRBV2 combines with J gene TRBJ2-7; D is ambiguous. This CDR3 comprises 12 residues. Germline CDR1 reads SNHLY; CDR2 reads FYNNEI. V lost 2 bases and J lost 6, with 8 bases in between. The CDR3 reads CASSENLSEQYF. The CDR3 nucleotides are TGTGCCAGCAGTGAAAACCTCTCCGAGCAGTACTTC.

The genes are TRBV7-9 and TRBJ2-1; a possible D gene is TRBD1 (6 bases). In germline, CDR1 is SEHNR, CDR2 FQNEAQ (reference sequence). The CDR3 has 13 amino acids. Trimming removed 5 bases at V and 9 bases at J, with 14 bases between. In DNA, the CDR3 is TGTGCCAGCAGCCGGGACACTGATGGTGAGCAGTTCTTC. Translated, it gives CASSRDTDGEQFF.

The chain joins TRBV3-1 to TRBJ2-7, with D possibly TRBD1 on 6 matching bases. V dropped 6 bases and J dropped 12 bases, with 15 bases sitting between them. This CDR3 spans 11 amino acids. Germline V gene lookup returns CDR1 LGHDT and CDR2 YNNKEL (reference sequence). The CDR3 is CASRRDTSMYF. CDR3 nucleotide sequence: TGTGCCAGCAGACGGGACACCTCTATGTACTTC.

This chain links TRBV6-2 or TRBV6-3 with TRBJ2-7; 8 bases are shared with TRBD2. The germline V gene encodes CDR1 MNHEY and CDR2 SVGEGT. Losses at the gene ends were 6 bases for V and 5 bases for J; bases not matched to a gene: 9. The CDR3 loop spans 14 amino acids. CDR3 sequence reads: CASSQPGLGNEQYF. In nucleotides, the CDR3 is TGTGCCAGCAGCCAACCGGGACTAGGTAACGAGCAGTACTTC.

The CDR3 DNA reads as TGCAGCGTTGAAGATCAATGGCAGCATGAGCAGTTCTTC. Its translation: CSVEDQWQHEQFF. This rearrangement joins TRBV29-1 to TRBJ2-1; D gene ambiguous. The CDR3 loop spans 13 amino acids. The V gene's germline CDR1 is SQVTM and CDR2 ANQGSEA. The V and J ends lost 0 bases and 8 bases respectively, with 11 bases between them.

The chain has TRBV12-3 or TRBV12-4 and TRBJ1-2, with 8 bases fitting TRBD1. Trimming removed 3 bases from V and 7 bases from J; junction bases left unmatched: 7. The CDR3 runs to 14 residues. CDR3 in amino acids: CASSFSDRGRGYTF. The CDR3 nucleotides are TGTGCCAGCAGTTTCAGTGACAGGGGTCGTGGCTACACCTTC.

V is TRBV12-5 and J is TRBJ1-3; D not resolved. Trimming shortened V by 2 bases and J by 0 bases, and 17 bases separated the two germline ends. The germline gives CDR1 LGHNT, CDR2 FRNRAP. The CDR3 covers 18 residues. The CDR3 bases are TGTGCTAGTGGTTTGTTCGAACCCGGACGGTACTCTGGAAACACCATATATTTT. Translated, it gives CASGLFEPGRYSGNTIYF.

This clonotype was observed once. V usage is TRBV29-1 and J usage is TRBJ2-7, with D possibly being TRBD2 (5 bases). V lost 4 bases to trimming and J lost 3 bases, with 13 bases between them. The CDR3 spans 13 residues. CDR1 is SQVTM and CDR2 is ANQGSEA in the germline V gene. Here the CDR3 reads CSVGPLGSYEQYF. The CDR3 DNA reads TGCAGCGTTGGACCCCTAGGGAGCTACGAGCAGTACTTC.

This clonotype was observed a single time. The V gene is TRBV15, the J gene TRBJ2-7; D unresolved. Looked up from germline, CDR1 is LNHNV and CDR2 is YYDKDF (reference sequence). The V and J ends lost 0 bases and 3 bases respectively, with 9 bases between them. The CDR3 runs to 14 residues. The CDR3 sequence is CATSREVGNYEQYF. CDR3 DNA sequence: TGTGCCACCAGCAGAGAAGTCGGAAACTACGAGCAGTACTTC.

The chain recombines TRBV21-1 with TRBJ1-2; the D call TRBD1 from the table was never checked on the DNA. TRBV21-1 is a documented pseudogene. CDR3 length equals 13 residues. The CDR3 DNA is TGTGCCAGCAGCAACCCAGGGCTCAATGGCTACACCTTC. This sequence encodes CASSNPGLNGYTF.

V and J are TRBV30 and TRBJ1-5, with a tentative D call TRBD1 (5 bases). This CDR3 comprises 15 residues. Deletions cut 0 bases from V and 2 bases from J, with 11 bases between. CDR1 and CDR2 from the germline V gene are GTSNPN and SVGIG (reference sequence). The CDR3: CAWSVRGPGNQPQHF. The CDR3 DNA reads as TGTGCCTGGAGTGTTAGGGGTCCCGGCAATCAGCCCCAGCATTTT.

V gene TRBV6-6 combines with J gene TRBJ1-2, with 7 bases matching TRBD1. With V trimmed by 8 bases and J by 7 bases, 10 bases remained unmatched. The CDR3 has 13 residues. The germline CDR1 and CDR2 sequences are MNHNY and SVGAGI (reference sequence). CDR3 amino acids: CASRLEGAGGYTF. The CDR3 DNA reads as TGTGCCAGCCGCCTCGAGGGGGCCGGTGGCTACACCTTC.

The chain carries TRBV15 and TRBJ1-3; the D gene is possibly TRBD1 (5 bases). This CDR3 region has 14 residues. With 8 bases removed from V and 0 bases from J, the gap between germline ends came to 11 bases. Germline V gene lookup returns CDR1 LNHNV and CDR2 YYDKDF (reference sequence). The CDR3 protein is CATGHESSGNTIYF. The CDR3 DNA reads TGTGCCACCGGACATGAGAGCTCTGGAAACACCATATATTTT.

V and J are TRBV4-1 and TRBJ1-5; D is unclear. The CDR3 runs to 15 residues. Trimming stripped 1 base from V and 1 base from J, with 8 bases between. Germline assignment: CDR1 MGHRA and CDR2 YSYEKL. This CDR3 reads CASSQVVASNQPQHF. The CDR3, as DNA: TGCGCCAGCAGCCAAGTAGTGGCAAGCAATCAGCCCCAGCATTTT.

The rearrangement links TRBV19 to TRBJ1-4; TRBD1 might be the D (6 bases). The CDR3 consists of 15 residues. Germline values: CDR1 LNHDA, CDR2 SQIVND (reference sequence). The V gene lost 6 bases and the J gene lost 7 bases, with 18 bases spanning the gap. CDR3 DNA sequence: TGTGCCAGTAGACACCCGGGACAACTACGTGAAAAACTGTTTTTT. Amino acid sequence: CASRHPGQLREKLFF.

The V and J genes are TRBV20-1 and TRBJ1-2; TRBD1 agrees at 11 bases. J lost 5 bases, V lost 4 bases, and 15 bases had no gene match. The CDR3 has 17 residues. Germline V gene lookup returns CDR1 DFQATT and CDR2 SNEGSKA (reference sequence). The CDR3, as DNA: TGCAGTGCTATCGATTCGGACAGGGGGCGGTCCTGGTATGGCTACACCTTC. This translates into CSAIDSDRGRSWYGYTF.

The J gene is TRBJ2-3, the V gene TRBV12-3 or TRBV12-4; tentatively, D is TRBD1 or TRBD2 (7 bases each). This CDR3 region has 18 residues. V lost 6 bases to trimming and J lost 3 bases, with 25 bases between them. CDR3 amino acids: CASRPPRGGLWSTDTQYF. Here the CDR3 DNA reads TGTGCCAGCAGACCACCCAGGGGGGGACTGTGGAGTACAGATACGCAGTATTTT.

The count of this clonotype is one. The chain combines TRBV15 with TRBJ1-3, with no clear D. Trimming removed 0 bases from V and 4 bases from J, with 13 bases in between. The CDR3 is 16 residues long. The germline V gene has CDR1 LNHNV and CDR2 YYDKDF (reference sequence). CDR3 region: CATSRDLVLRGNTIYF. The CDR3 region has the DNA TGTGCCACCAGCAGAGATCTCGTCCTGCGAGGAAACACCATATATTTT.

The chain is built from TRBV4-2 and TRBJ2-1, with unresolved D. Looked up from germline, CDR1 is LGHNA and CDR2 is YNFKEQ. The CDR3 contains 11 residues. Trimming pared 1 base from V and 8 bases from J, leaving 3 bases between. This CDR3 is CASSQAYEQFF. The DNA of the CDR3 is TGTGCCAGCAGCCAAGCGTATGAGCAGTTCTTC.

The rearrangement joins TRBV5-6 to TRBJ1-6; no reliable D call. CDR1 is SGHDT and CDR2 is YYEEEE in the germline V gene. CDR3 length: 12 residues. V shed 2 bases and J shed 9 bases, with 6 bases lying between them. CDR3 protein: CASSLYPSPLHF. In DNA, the CDR3 is TGTGCCAGCAGCTTATATCCTTCACCCCTCCACTTT. Filled out from reference TRBV5-6 and TRBJ1-6, the complete variable domain reads DAGVTQSPTHLIKTRGQQVTLRCSPKSGHDTVSWYQQALGQGPQFIFQYYEEEERQRGNFPDRFSGHQFPNYSSELNVNALLLGDSALYLCASSLYPSPLHFGNGTRLTVT.

The rearrangement uses TRBV12-3 or TRBV12-4 and TRBJ1-6, with 7 bases fitting TRBD1. V trimming: 2 bases; J trimming: 7 bases; junction bases outside the gene matches: 5. The CDR3 sequence is 15 residues long. CDR3 sequence reads: CASSLTGASNSPLHF. DNA for the CDR3: TGTGCCAGCAGTTTAACAGGGGCGTCGAATTCACCCCTCCACTTT.

The rearrangement links TRBV7-3 to TRBJ1-1, with no clear D. Germline lookup yields CDR1 SGHTA and CDR2 FQGTGA. V lost 5 bases and J 0 bases, leaving 7 bases between the germline ends. There are 13 residues in the CDR3. In DNA form, the CDR3 reads TGTGCCAGCAGCACGACACTGAACACTGAAGCTTTCTTT. Translated, it gives CASSTTLNTEAFF.

The chain joins TRBV12-3 or TRBV12-4 to TRBJ2-6; the D is unclear. The CDR3 covers 17 residues. The V end was cut by 2 bases, the J end by 0 bases, with 11 bases between. The CDR3 sequence: CASSLQVPFSGANVLTF. The DNA of the CDR3 is TGTGCCAGCAGTTTACAGGTGCCTTTCTCTGGGGCCAACGTCCTGACTTTC.

The chain recombines TRBV24-1 with TRBJ2-2; the D gene is possibly TRBD1 (5 bases). Between the trimmed V and J ends, which lost 3 bases and 4 bases, there was a span of 11 bases. From germline, CDR1 is KGHDR and CDR2 SFDVKD. The CDR3 has 15 residues. The CDR3 sequence is CATSDPTDSTGELFF. CDR3 nucleotide sequence: TGTGCCACCAGTGATCCGACCGACAGCACCGGGGAGCTGTTTTTT.

The J gene is TRBJ1-2, the V gene TRBV14; a possible D gene is TRBD1 (5 bases). V lost 8 bases to trimming and J lost 4 bases, with 17 bases between them. CDR1 SGHDN and CDR2 FVKESK come from the germline V gene. The CDR3 spans 14 residues. The CDR3 nucleotides are TGTGCCAGCGCCAGGGCAGGATTGAGCTATGGCTACACCTTC. This translates into CASARAGLSYGYTF.

This sequence joins TRBV14 and TRBJ2-3, with D perhaps TRBD2 (5 bases). The germline gives CDR1 SGHDN, CDR2 FVKESK. The V and J ends lost 4 bases and 2 bases respectively, with 16 bases between them. CDR3 size: 16 residues. This chain's CDR3 is CASSRTFFGVTDTQYF. The DNA of the CDR3 is TGTGCCAGCAGCCGAACATTCTTCGGGGTCACAGATACGCAGTATTTT.

Concerning this clonotype itself: At one end, the junction sequence differs from germline, possibly due to a read error. The gene calls are TRBV12-3 or TRBV12-4 and TRBJ2-3; D is undetermined. The CDR3 has 11 amino acids. The CDR3 reads CASRLGNTQYF. For the CDR3, the DNA is TGTGCCAGCAGATTAGGGAATACGCAGTATTTT.